Listed below are T cell receptor beta chains from one sample, sequenced in a study of radiotherapy plus CTLA-4 blockade in lung cancer. TCRdb keeps only in-frame clones here, not all; method: immunoSEQ multiplex PCR. The table has about 97,000 clones, about four fifths seen once. The material was peripheral blood, obtained from a patient treated with radiotherapy plus ipilimumab. These receptors were collected from a human donor with non-small cell lung cancer who had a partial response to radiotherapy plus ipilimumab. Some clones in this sample may be carry-over from other donors' samples. CDR3s include the opening cysteine and the closing phenylalanine or tryptophan. The order of the fields is clone size, D gene, J gene, V gene, CDR3 DNA, CDR3 protein. A D gene is named only where the DNA matches it firmly. The size entry is marked missing in some rows and otherwise reads once, few, many or a size class.

NA | NA | TRBJ2-1 | TRBV5-1 | TGCGCCAGCAGCTTGGGACAGGCGTACAATGAGCAGTTCTTC | CASSLGQAYNEQFF
NA | NA | TRBJ2-2 | TRBV9 | TGTGCCAGCAGCCGGCGCTCGACAGGAGCCAACACCGGGGAGCTGTTTTTT | CASSRRSTGANTGELFF
NA | NA | TRBJ2-7 | TRBV10-3 | TGTGCCATCAGTGAACAGGGCTACGAGCAGTACTTC | CAISEQGYEQYF
NA | NA | TRBJ1-1 | TRBV28 | TGTGCCACCACACCCCGGGTGAACACTGAAGCTTTCTTT | CATTPRVNTEAFF
NA | TRBD2 | TRBJ2-3 | TRBV2 | TGTGCCAGCAGTGAAACTGGACTAGCGGGAGGCACAGATACGCAGTATTTT | CASSETGLAGGTDTQYF
NA | NA | TRBJ2-5 | TRBV5-1 | TGCGCCAGCAGCTTTGACGAGGGGACCCAGTACTTC | CASSFDEGTQYF
NA | TRBD2 | TRBJ2-3 | TRBV6-1 | TGTGCCAGCAGTGACGGGACTAGGCTTTTTTATACGCAGTATTTT | CASSDGTRLFYTQYF
NA | NA | TRBJ2-3 | TRBV19 | TGTGCCAGTAGTATAGGAGAGAACGCAGATACGCAGTATTTT | CASSIGENADTQYF
once | TRBD1 | TRBJ2-6 | TRBV30 | TGTGCCTGGGACAGGGCGGGTGGGGCCAACGTCCTGACTTTC | CAWDRAGGANVLTF
NA | NA | TRBJ2-3 | TRBV11-1 | TGTGCCAGCAGCCCCCTTGAGGCCCCCTCCACAGATACGCAGTATTTT | CASSPLEAPSTDTQYF
once | NA | TRBJ1-1 | TRBV28 | TGTGCCAGCAGTTGGGGGGGATATGGGGAAGCTTTCTTT | CASSWGGYGEAFF
NA | NA | TRBJ2-7 | TRBV5-4 | TGTGCCAGCAGCTTGTGGTTGCGGTTCGACGAGCAGTACTTC | CASSLWLRFDEQYF
NA | NA | TRBJ1-4 | TRBV6-1 | TGTGCCAGCAGCCGAGGAAGGTTCCATGAAAAACTGTTTTTT | CASSRGRFHEKLFF
NA | TRBD1 | TRBJ2-7 | TRBV4-3 | TGCGCCAGCAGCCAAGATAGGACAGGGCCCTACGAGCAGTACTTC | CASSQDRTGPYEQYF
NA | TRBD1 | TRBJ2-6 | TRBV5-1 | TGCGCCAGCAATCCAGGGGGCATGACTGGGGCCAACGTCCTGACTTTC | CASNPGGMTGANVLTF
NA | TRBD2 | TRBJ2-1 | TRBV4-2 | TGTGCCAGCAGCCAACTCGGGACTAGCGGATACAATGAGCAGTTCTTC | CASSQLGTSGYNEQFF
NA | NA | TRBJ2-2 | TRBV19 | TGTGCCAGTAGTACTCCAGGCCGTTTCGGGGAGCTGTTTTTT | CASSTPGRFGELFF
NA | NA | TRBJ2-7 | TRBV7-9 | TGTGCCAGCAGCTTAGTGGAGTGGAACTACGAGCAGTACTTC | CASSLVEWNYEQYF
NA | TRBD2 | TRBJ2-1 | TRBV7-8 | TGTGCCAGCAGCGGCCGGGGACTAGCGGGGAGCTCCTACAATGAGCAGTTCTTC | CASSGRGLAGSSYNEQFF
NA | TRBD2 | TRBJ2-3 | TRBV7-2 | TGTGCCAGCAGCCCCCCCCGGCGGGGGGGCCGAACAGATACGCAGTATTTT | CASSPPRRGGRTDTQYF
few | NA | TRBJ1-1 | TRBV9 | TGTGCCAGCAGCGCGAACAGGGCCGACACTGAAGCTTTCTTT | CASSANRADTEAFF
once | NA | TRBJ2-1 | TRBV18 | TGTGCCAGCTCATCAGCAGGGCCTGGGGGGTCCTACAATGAGCAGTTCTTC | CASSSAGPGGSYNEQFF
NA | TRBD2 | TRBJ2-2 | TRBV10-1 | TGCGCCAGCAGTCGCGGGGGGGCGATCGGGGAGCTGTTTTTT | CASSRGGAIGELFF
NA | TRBD1 | TRBJ1-2 | TRBV7-7 | TGTGCCAGCAGATTCGACAGGGTTGAAACCTTC | CASRFDRVETF
NA | TRBD1 | TRBJ2-3 | TRBV6-5 | TGTGCCAGCAGGACAGACAGGGTGTCCCCCGATACGCAGTATTTT | CASRTDRVSPDTQYF
NA | TRBD1 | TRBJ1-1 | TRBV6-5 | TGTGCCAGCAGAACACAGGGGGCGAGGGGAGCTTTCTTT | CASRTQGARGAFF
NA | NA | TRBJ2-2 | TRBV10-1 | TGCGCCAGCAGTGATCCGTCCCTCACAGGGGAGCTGTTTTTT | CASSDPSLTGELFF
once | NA | TRBJ1-2 | TRBV29-1 | TGCAGCGTTGACCCAGGAGGATCTGGTGGCTACACCTTC | CSVDPGGSGGYTF
few | TRBD1 | TRBJ1-1 | TRBV2 | TGTGCCAGCAGTACCCAAACAGGGGGCCCCCTTGAAGCTTTCTTT | CASSTQTGGPLEAFF
few | NA | TRBJ2-5 | TRBV28 | TGTGCCAGCAGTTCGTACAGGGTGTTCGTGGAGACCCAGTACTTC | CASSSYRVFVETQYF
NA | TRBD1 | TRBJ1-3 | TRBV19 | TGTGCCAGTAGCCGGACAGGGGCGAACTCTGGAAACACCATATATTTT | CASSRTGANSGNTIYF
NA | NA | TRBJ2-7 | TRBV7-9 | TGTGCCAGCAGCCCTCTAGACCGATCTCCCTACGAGCAGTACTTC | CASSPLDRSPYEQYF
NA | NA | TRBJ1-2 | TRBV7-9 | TGTGCCAGCAGCTTAGCGGGGGCCCAGGAGGGCTACACCTTC | CASSLAGAQEGYTF
few | NA | TRBJ2-7 | TRBV2 | TGTGCCAGCCGGGACTTGAGCTCCTACGAGCAGTACTTC | CASRDLSSYEQYF
NA | TRBD2 | TRBJ2-3 | TRBV5-1 | TGCGCCAGCAGCTTGGGACTAGCGGGGGGCACAGATACGCAGTATTTT | CASSLGLAGGTDTQYF
many | NA | TRBJ2-7 | TRBV2 | TGTGCCAGCAGTGAGGGCACAGGGTCCCACGAGCAGTACTTC | CASSEGTGSHEQYF
NA | TRBD1 | TRBJ2-5 | TRBV5-1 | TGCGCCAGCCGACAGGGGGCTGACGGAGAGACCCAGTACTTC | CASRQGADGETQYF
once | TRBD1 | TRBJ2-1 | TRBV6-1 | TGTGCCAGCCTGGGACAGGGGTTAGCCTACAATGAGCAGTTCTTC | CASLGQGLAYNEQFF
NA | TRBD2 | TRBJ2-7 | TRBV5-1 | TGCGCCAGCAGCTTGAGTAGCGGGATGTCCTACGAGCAGTACTTC | CASSLSSGMSYEQYF
NA | TRBD1 | TRBJ1-2 | TRBV30 | TGTGCCTGGGGACAGGGGCTCGACTATGGCTACACCTTC | CAWGQGLDYGYTF
NA | NA | TRBJ2-3 | TRBV6-5 | TGTGCCAGCAGTTACACTCAGGGTCCAGATACGCAGTATTTT | CASSYTQGPDTQYF
NA | NA | TRBJ2-2 | TRBV7-9 | TGTGCCAGCAGCCCGTTTTCGAACACCGGGGAGCTGTTTTTT | CASSPFSNTGELFF